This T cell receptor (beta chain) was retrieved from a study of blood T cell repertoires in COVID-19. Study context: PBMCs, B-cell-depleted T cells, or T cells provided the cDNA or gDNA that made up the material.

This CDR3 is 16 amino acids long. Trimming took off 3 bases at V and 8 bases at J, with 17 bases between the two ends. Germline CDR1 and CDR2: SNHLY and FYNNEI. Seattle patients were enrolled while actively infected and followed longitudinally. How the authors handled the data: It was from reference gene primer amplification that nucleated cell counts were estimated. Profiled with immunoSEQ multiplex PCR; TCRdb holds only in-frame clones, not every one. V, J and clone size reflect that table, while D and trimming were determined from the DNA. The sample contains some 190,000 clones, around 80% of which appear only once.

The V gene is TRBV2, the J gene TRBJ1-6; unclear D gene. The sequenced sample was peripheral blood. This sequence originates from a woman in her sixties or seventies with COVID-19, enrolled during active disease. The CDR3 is CASSERLGDMYSPLHF. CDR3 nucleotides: TGTGCCAGCAGTGAGCGCCTGGGAGATATGTATTCACCCCTCCACTTT.